One sample yielded the 3 T cell receptor beta chains listed below, sequenced in a study of Ad26.COV2.S vaccination and SARS-CoV-2 variants. The data were produced by immunoSEQ multiplex PCR, yet TCRdb's version contains in-frame clones alone and is incomplete. The table includes about 680,000 clones, 89% detected once. Treatment of the sample: about 20 received Ad26.COV2.S at low or high dose, single or two shots; about 5 received placebo; per-sample allocation not given. Day 63 after the first vaccine or placebo injection was the time point for sampling. The material sequenced was peripheral blood, taken in a trial of Ad26.COV2.S vaccine versus placebo. These receptors came from a person between 18 and 65 years old who received the Ad26.COV2.S COVID-19 vaccine or a placebo.

DNA of the CDR3: TGTGCCAGCATCCCGGGACCCGTGGCAAAACTGTTTTTT. The encoded protein is CASIPGPVAKLFF. This chain links TRBV2 with TRBJ1-4; weak D call: TRBD1 (5 bases). The CDR3 is 13 amino acids. The germline V and J ends were trimmed by 7 bases and 10 bases, with 16 bases remaining between them. Germline-derived CDR1 and CDR2 are SNHLY and FYNNEI.

The sample holds a few counts of this clone. The rearrangement links TRBV7-2 to TRBJ1-2; perhaps TRBD1 as D (5 bases). There are 15 residues in the CDR3. The germline gives CDR1 SGHTA, CDR2 FQGNSA. The germline V and J ends were trimmed by 1 base and 8 bases, with 17 bases remaining between them. CDR3 in amino acids: CASSLERDRFGGYTF. CDR3 sequence (DNA): TGTGCCAGCAGCTTAGAACGGGACCGTTTCGGAGGCTACACCTTC.

Here the CDR3 DNA reads TGTGCCACCAGCAGAGAGGCGCCGGGGGAAAAACTGTTTTTT. Translation gives CATSREAPGEKLFF. The V gene is TRBV15, the J gene TRBJ1-4; the D is unclear. The V gene's germline CDR1 is LNHNV and CDR2 YYDKDF (reference sequence). This CDR3 comprises 14 residues. The V end lost 0 bases, the J end lost 8 bases, and 10 bases lay between the germline ends.